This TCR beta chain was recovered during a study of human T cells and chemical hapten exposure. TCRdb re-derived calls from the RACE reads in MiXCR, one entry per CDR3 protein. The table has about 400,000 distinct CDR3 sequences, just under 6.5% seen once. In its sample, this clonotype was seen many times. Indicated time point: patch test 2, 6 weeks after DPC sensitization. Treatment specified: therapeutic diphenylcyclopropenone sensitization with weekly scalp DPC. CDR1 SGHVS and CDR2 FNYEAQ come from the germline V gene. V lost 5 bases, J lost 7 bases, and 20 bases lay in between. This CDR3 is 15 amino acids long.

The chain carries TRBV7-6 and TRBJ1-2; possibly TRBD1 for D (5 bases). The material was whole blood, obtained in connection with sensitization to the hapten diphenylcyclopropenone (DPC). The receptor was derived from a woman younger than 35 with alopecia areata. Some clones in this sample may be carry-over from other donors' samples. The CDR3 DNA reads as TGTGCCAGCAGCCCAGGAGGTAGGGGATCTGGTGGCTACACCTTC. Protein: CASSPGGRGSGGYTF.